The 15 T cell receptor beta chains given below trace back to one sample, sequenced in a study of technical replicates of blood from a few donors. The data were produced by immunoSEQ multiplex PCR, yet TCRdb's version contains in-frame clones alone and is incomplete. The sample contains about 59,000 clones, 93% of which appear only once. The sample was PBMCs. These receptors were obtained from a human donor in good health. Some clones in this sample may be carry-over from other donors' samples.

The V gene is TRBV7-3, the J gene TRBJ2-3; 7 bases match TRBD2. Losses at the gene ends were 6 bases for V and 1 base for J; bases not matched to a gene: 7. Germline CDR1 is SGHTA and CDR2 is FQGTGA. The length of the CDR3 is 15 residues. In DNA form, the CDR3 reads TGTGCCAGCAGTGACTCGGGGGGACGCACAGATACGCAGTATTTT. Translation: CASSDSGGRTDTQYF.

The J gene is TRBJ2-7, the V gene TRBV2; TRBD1 agrees at 8 bases. V dropped 3 bases and J dropped 4; count of bases not matched to a gene: 8. The length of the CDR3 is 15 residues. The germline gives CDR1 SNHLY, CDR2 FYNNEI. The CDR3 is CASSDPPRGLYEQYF. In DNA form, the CDR3 reads TGTGCCAGCAGTGATCCCCCCAGGGGGCTATACGAGCAGTACTTC.

The chain links TRBV9 to TRBJ1-1; 7 bases match TRBD1. Germline lookup yields CDR1 SGDLS and CDR2 YYNGEE. This CDR3 is built from 15 residues. V dropped 4 bases and J dropped 4; count of bases not matched to a gene: 10. In nucleotides, the CDR3 is TGTGCCAGCAGCCCAGACCGACAGGGCGGCACTGAAGCTTTCTTT. Translating it yields CASSPDRQGGTEAFF.

This rearrangement joins TRBV9 to TRBJ2-3, with 11 bases aligning to TRBD2. Germline V gene data show CDR1 as SGDLS and CDR2 as YYNGEE. This CDR3 region has 15 residues. The junction had 0 bases not matched to a gene; V was cut back by 0 bases and J by 3 bases. The CDR3 sequence: CASSVVAGGTDTQYF. The CDR3 DNA reads TGTGCCAGCAGCGTAGTAGCGGGAGGGACAGATACGCAGTATTTT.

V and J are TRBV30 and TRBJ1-2, with 10 bases that match TRBD1. Germline CDR1 and CDR2: GTSNPN and SVGIG (reference sequence). This CDR3 contains 12 residues. V dropped 4 bases and J dropped 12; count of bases not matched to a gene: 8. DNA for the CDR3: TGTGCCTGGAAACCGGGACAGGGGTCCCACACCTTC. Translating it yields CAWKPGQGSHTF.

The chain recombines TRBV30 with TRBJ1-3; D may be TRBD1 (6 bases). Germline CDR1 is GTSNPN and CDR2 is SVGIG (reference sequence). The CDR3 spans 15 residues. Trimming pared 5 bases from V and 4 bases from J, leaving 18 bases between. CDR3 nucleotide sequence: TGTGCCTGGGAAGGACCGGGGGGCTTCGGAAACACCATATATTTT. It yields the protein CAWEGPGGFGNTIYF.

The gene calls are TRBV2 and TRBJ2-1; 8 nucleotides match TRBD2. V lost 2 bases, J lost 10 bases, and 4 bases stayed unmatched. The CDR3 sequence is 13 residues long. From germline, CDR1 is SNHLY and CDR2 FYNNEI. In nucleotides, the CDR3 is TGTGCCAGCAGTGAATGGGCGGGAGGCGAGCAGTTCTTC. Amino acid sequence: CASSEWAGGEQFF.

A single count supports this clone. This chain uses TRBV5-6 with TRBJ2-7; TRBD2 matches 7 bases. Germline CDR1 and CDR2: SGHDT and YYEEEE. This CDR3 contains 17 residues. The V segment lost 1 base and the J segment 1 base; nucleotides outside the gene matches: 11. In DNA, the CDR3 is TGTGCCAGCAGCTTGCGCTCCTGGGGGGGATGGTCCTACGAGCAGTACTTC. It specifies CASSLRSWGGWSYEQYF.

This chain uses TRBV4-1 with TRBJ2-3, with 7 bases fitting TRBD2. The germline CDR1 and CDR2 sequences are MGHRA and YSYEKL. V shed 1 base, J shed 0 bases, and the junction held 1 base outside the gene matches. This CDR3 is 15 amino acids long. CDR3 loop: CASSQGRGSTDTQYF. CDR3 bases: TGCGCCAGCAGCCAAGGGCGGGGGAGCACAGATACGCAGTATTTT.

This chain's CDR3 is CSVHQGGSGYTF. The CDR3 DNA is TGCAGCGTTCATCAGGGGGGTTCTGGCTACACCTTC. J is TRBJ1-2 and V is TRBV29-1; 7 bases are shared with TRBD1. The V segment lost 5 bases and the J segment 7 bases; nucleotides outside the gene matches: 7. The CDR3 is 12 amino acids. Per the germline V gene, CDR1 is SQVTM and CDR2 is ANQGSEA.

In its sample, this clone was seen a few times. The rearrangement uses TRBV10-3 and TRBJ1-5; possible D gene TRBD1, 6 bases. The CDR3 is made up of 15 amino acids. The ends were cut back, 5 bases at V and 2 bases at J, with 13 bases in the middle. Germline CDR1 reads ENHRY; CDR2 reads SYGVKD. As DNA, the CDR3 is TGTGCCATCAGTACGGGGGGCATAGGCAATCAGCCCCAGCATTTT. Encoded protein: CAISTGGIGNQPQHF.

Of note for this clone: The junction shows a germline mismatch at one end, possibly a read error. This chain uses TRBV5-4 with TRBJ2-5; TRBD2 matches at 8 bases. Germline loops: CDR1 SGHNT, CDR2 YYREEE (reference sequence). The CDR3 totals 14 residues. CDR3 residues: CASSLEAGALRWNF. The CDR3 DNA follows: TGTGCCAGCAGCTTGGAAGCGGGGGCCCTCAGGTGGAACTTC.

The V and J genes are TRBV6-6 and TRBJ2-2; D is uncertain. V dropped 4 bases and J dropped 10 bases, with 10 bases sitting between them. The CDR3 contains 12 residues. Germline V CDR1 and CDR2: MNHNY, SVGAGI (reference sequence). In DNA, the CDR3 is TGTGCCAGCAGTTCGGTTCCCCCGGAGCTGTTTTTT. Translated: CASSSVPPELFF.

J is TRBJ1-5 and V is TRBV7-9; 7 bases align to TRBD1. From germline, CDR1 is SEHNR and CDR2 FQNEAQ (reference sequence). With 4 bases clipped from V and 7 bases from J, the junction kept 4 bases outside the gene matches. The CDR3 sequence is 13 residues long. This CDR3 reads CASSSQGGQPQHF. The CDR3 bases are TGTGCCAGCAGCTCCCAAGGGGGCCAGCCCCAGCATTTT.

The chain couples TRBV4-3 to TRBJ2-7; tentatively, D is TRBD2 (6 bases). Trimming left V 1 base short and J 2 bases short, with 12 bases between. Germline values: CDR1 LGHNA, CDR2 YSLEER. The length of the CDR3 is 15 residues. CDR3 sequence (DNA): TGCGCCAGCAGCCAAGGGGGGGACTTTGCCTACGAGCAGTACTTC. Protein product: CASSQGGDFAYEQYF.